This TCR beta chain was recovered during a study of T cell changes during pregnancy in multiple sclerosis. For this clone: A junction boundary mismatches the germline segment, possibly from a read error.

CDR1 LGHNA and CDR2 YNFKEQ come from the germline V gene. The CDR3 extends over 13 amino acids. Profiled with immunoSEQ multiplex PCR; TCRdb holds only in-frame clones, not every one. The table shows around 69,000 clones, with 85% to 95% occurring only once. The source was peripheral blood, collected in the second trimester of pregnancy. The rearrangement joins TRBV4-2 to TRBJ2-7; D is undetermined. The TCR sequence derives from a female donor in good health, enrolled as a control in a pregnancy study. The CDR3 region is CASSKESKYEQYF. The CDR3 DNA follows: TGTGCCAGCAGCAAAGAGTCAAAATACGAGCAGTACTTC.